The present entry profiles one TCR beta chain with its context. Trimming shortened V by 0 bases and J by 4 bases, and 7 bases separated the two germline ends. Germline CDR1 is SGHRS and CDR2 is YFSETQ. The CDR3 runs to 14 residues. These data are taken from a study of OX40 agonist ivuxolimab in advanced cancers. TCRdb's table, derived via immunoSEQ multiplex PCR, lists solely in-frame clones and lacks some. The sample contains tens of thousands of clones, roughly 93% of which appear only once. This rearrangement joins TRBV5-1 to TRBJ1-4; D gene uncertain. The origin of this receptor is an adult with an advanced solid tumor such as melanoma, head and neck, liver or kidney cancer. The starting material was CD4+ or CD8+ T cells sorted from blood, obtained in a trial of the OX40 agonist ivuxolimab. The CDR3, as DNA: TGCGCCAGCAGCTTGGGAGCTAATAATGAAAAACTGTTTTTT. Translating it yields CASSLGANNEKLFF.